This paragraph reports one T cell receptor (beta chain). Germline V gene sequence: CDR1 SGHTA, CDR2 FQGNSA. This CDR3 spans 16 amino acids. Trimming stripped 5 bases from V and 3 bases from J, with 19 bases between. This specimen belongs to a study of siplizumab effects on memory and regulatory T cells. Only in-frame clones appear in the TCRdb table, and some are missing; sequencing was by immunoSEQ multiplex PCR. The sample lists about 97,000 clones, around 90% occurring once. The sequence came from a human donor in good health. Sequencing was performed on non-Treg CD4+ T cells sorted from blood. V usage is TRBV7-2 and J usage is TRBJ1-2; D possibly corresponds to TRBD1 (6 bases). CDR3 sequence reads: CASSTRWGADYYGYTF. As DNA, the CDR3 is TGTGCCAGCAGCACTAGGTGGGGGGCCGACTACTATGGCTACACCTTC.